The rows below give T cell receptor beta chains drawn from one sample of a study of graft-versus-host responses after intestinal transplantation. Measured with immunoSEQ multiplex PCR; TCRdb has only the in-frame clones, and not every one. The table includes 100,000 or so clones, approximately 90% detected once. Their antigen targets remain unknown. The sequencing used unstimulated CD4+ T cells sorted from spleen or lymph node cells, collected before intestinal transplant. Receptor source: a human donor who received an intestinal transplant. CDR3s include the opening cysteine and the closing phenylalanine or tryptophan. The D gene is left open where the match is weak. Clone sizes are given selectively: once, few, many, or a class where the clone is expanded.

V: TRBV30; size: NA; J: TRBJ2-2; D: NA; DNA: TGTGCCTGGACCGACTACACCGGGGAGCTGTTTTTT; CDR3: CAWTDYTGELFF
V: TRBV7-6; size: NA; J: TRBJ2-7; D: TRBD2; DNA: TGTGCCAGCAGCTTATCAAGCGGGGGCCTTTCCTACGAGCAGTACTTC; CDR3: CASSLSSGGLSYEQYF
V: TRBV7-2; size: NA; J: TRBJ2-7; D: NA; DNA: TGTGCCAGCAGCTTAGTTCACTTATCCGGGGGAAGCTCCTACGAGCAGTACTTC; CDR3: CASSLVHLSGGSSYEQYF
V: TRBV5-1; size: NA; J: TRBJ2-6; D: NA; DNA: TGCGCCAGCAGCTTGGGCGTACGAGGGGGAAGCTCTGGGGCCAACGTCCTGACTTTC; CDR3: CASSLGVRGGSSGANVLTF
V: TRBV19; size: NA; J: TRBJ2-2; D: TRBD1; DNA: TGTGCCAGTAGCCGATCGGGACAGATCAACACCGGGGAGCTGTTTTTT; CDR3: CASSRSGQINTGELFF
V: TRBV10-1; size: NA; J: TRBJ2-7; D: TRBD2; DNA: TGCGCCAGCAGTGGGGAGACTAGCGGGAAAAGCGAGCAGTACTTC; CDR3: CASSGETSGKSEQYF
V: TRBV7-9; size: NA; J: TRBJ1-3; D: NA; DNA: TGTGCCAGCAGCCTACAAGGGACAACTAGATTCTCTGGAAACACCATATATTTT; CDR3: CASSLQGTTRFSGNTIYF
V: TRBV11-2; size: NA; J: TRBJ1-1; D: NA; DNA: TGTGCCAGCAGCTTAGATGGGGAGGGGACTGAAGCTTTCTTT; CDR3: CASSLDGEGTEAFF
V: TRBV30; size: NA; J: TRBJ1-6; D: NA; DNA: TGTGCCTGGAGTAAGGCAGGGCCCCAGGGTTCACCCCTCCACTTT; CDR3: CAWSKAGPQGSPLHF
V: TRBV9; size: once; J: TRBJ1-2; D: TRBD1; DNA: TGTGCCAGCAGCGTAGATCCCCACAGGGGGGCAGACTATGGCTACACCTTC; CDR3: CASSVDPHRGADYGYTF